What follows is one T cell receptor (beta chain) and its context. This clonotype was picked up many times. Its antigen is currently not known. Base qualities are not recorded, but no much larger clone differs from it by a single base. Unfractionated whole blood was collected in Tempus Blood RNA tubes, and total RNA was extracted from that blood. Five or six healthy volunteers served as TCR sequencing controls and were bled at day 0, 2 weeks and 6 weeks. The sample belongs to a study of human T cells and chemical hapten exposure (dated by TCRdb to 2020 to 2023). About the investigation overall: The libraries were sequenced as a pool, and the TCR yield per sample differed mostly because of small variations in library volumes within the pool. In alopecia patients, the study followed how the peripheral blood TCR repertoire changed in vivo over primary and secondary sensitization to diphenylcyclopropenone (DPC), a hapten. From each blood RNA sample, both TCR alpha and TCR beta chains were sequenced. On the study overall, not on this receptor specifically: DPC sensitization did not change how many TCRs were above 1 in 1000 frequency, and no evidence was found of alterations in global repertoire structure. After repeated subsampling, the strength of the expansion versus patch-test correlation and the threshold at which it became significant changed.

V loses 6 bases, J loses 1 base, and the germline ends lie 9 bases apart. CDR3 length: 13 amino acids, cysteine to phenylalanine. Only the CDR3 DNA stays, 39 bases, in frame from base 1. Libraries came from 5' RACE. The reads were generated on an Illumina MiSeq. During library preparation, unique molecular identifiers were attached to individual cDNA molecules so that TCRs could be counted quantitatively and reproducibly. The authors processed their data as follows. A median of roughly 99,000 TCRs per sample was observed, with a range of 23,224 to 690,600. V, J and CDR3 annotation of the TCR reads was carried out using the Decombinator software suite. For PS versus PT1 abundance plots, all samples were subsampled to the same number of TCRs (28,000). TCRs were defined as expanded if absent before sensitization and observed at least eight times at the 2-week time point. TCRdb cleaned the public reads at Q25 with fastp, built clones with MiXCR and kept in-frame beta chains. Here each entry gathers all rows of one CDR3 protein and keeps the most common genes and DNA. The V and J calls follow TCRdb's processing rather than the paper's. Counted in this sample were about 140,000 distinct CDR3 sequences; 3.5% to 5% of them appeared once. Approximately 1.4% of the sample is taken by the ten largest.

The receptor was derived from a female donor in good health. Rearrangement joined TRBV12-3 or TRBV12-4 to TRBJ1-1; the D region possibly corresponds to TRBD1 (6 bases align). The CDR3 protein is CASSQGQNTEAFF. The nucleotide sequence is given as TGTGCCAGCAGCCAGGGGCAGAACACTGAAGCTTTCTTT.